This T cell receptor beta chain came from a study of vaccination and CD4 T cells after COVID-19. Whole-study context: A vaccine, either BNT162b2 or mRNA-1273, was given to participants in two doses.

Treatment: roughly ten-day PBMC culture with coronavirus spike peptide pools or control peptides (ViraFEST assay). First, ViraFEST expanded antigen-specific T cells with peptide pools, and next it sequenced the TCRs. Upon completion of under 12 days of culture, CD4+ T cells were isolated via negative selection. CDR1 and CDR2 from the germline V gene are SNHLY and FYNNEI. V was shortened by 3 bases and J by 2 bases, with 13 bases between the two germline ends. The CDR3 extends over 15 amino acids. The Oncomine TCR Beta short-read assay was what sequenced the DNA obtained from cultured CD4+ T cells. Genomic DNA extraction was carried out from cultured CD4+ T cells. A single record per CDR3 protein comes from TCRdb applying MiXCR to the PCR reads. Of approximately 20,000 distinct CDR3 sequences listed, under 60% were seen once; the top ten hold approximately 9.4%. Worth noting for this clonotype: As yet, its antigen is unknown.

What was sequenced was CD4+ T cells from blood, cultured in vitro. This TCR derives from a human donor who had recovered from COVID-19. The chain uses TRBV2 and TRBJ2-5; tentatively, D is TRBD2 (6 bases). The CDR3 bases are TGTGCCAGCAGTGAGGAGGGAGAGATTCAAGAGACCCAGTACTTC. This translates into CASSEEGEIQETQYF.